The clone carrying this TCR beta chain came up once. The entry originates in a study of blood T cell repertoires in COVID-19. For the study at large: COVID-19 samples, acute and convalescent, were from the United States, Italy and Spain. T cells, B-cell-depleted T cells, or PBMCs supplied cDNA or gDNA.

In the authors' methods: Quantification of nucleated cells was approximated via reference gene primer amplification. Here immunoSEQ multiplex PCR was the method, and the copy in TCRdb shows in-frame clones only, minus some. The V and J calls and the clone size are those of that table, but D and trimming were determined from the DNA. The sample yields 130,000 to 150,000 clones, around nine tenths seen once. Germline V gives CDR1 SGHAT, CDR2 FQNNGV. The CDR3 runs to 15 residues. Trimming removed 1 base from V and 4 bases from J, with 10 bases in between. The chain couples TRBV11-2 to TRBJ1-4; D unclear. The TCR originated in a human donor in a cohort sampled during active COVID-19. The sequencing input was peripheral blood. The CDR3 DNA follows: TGTGCCAGCAGCTTAGTCGGTTTTGATAATGAAAAACTGTTTTTT. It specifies CASSLVGFDNEKLFF.